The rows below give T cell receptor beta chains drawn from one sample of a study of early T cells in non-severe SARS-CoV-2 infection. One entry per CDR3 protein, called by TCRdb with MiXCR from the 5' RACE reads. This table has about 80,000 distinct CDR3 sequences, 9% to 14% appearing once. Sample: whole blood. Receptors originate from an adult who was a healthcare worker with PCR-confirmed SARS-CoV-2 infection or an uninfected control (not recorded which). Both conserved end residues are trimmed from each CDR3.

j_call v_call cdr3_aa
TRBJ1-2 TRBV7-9 ASSISGGLST
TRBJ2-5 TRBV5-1 ASSLGQYQETQY
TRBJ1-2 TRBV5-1 ASSDPTEVYGYT
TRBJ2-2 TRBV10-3 AISEGTGELF
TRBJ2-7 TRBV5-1 ASSVDRAGDREQY
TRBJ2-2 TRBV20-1 SATDSPNTGELF
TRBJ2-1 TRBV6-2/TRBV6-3 ASSYSRLEGYNEQF
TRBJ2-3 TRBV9 ASSVAPAGADTQY
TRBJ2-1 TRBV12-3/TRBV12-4 ATLGGRGQHYNEQF
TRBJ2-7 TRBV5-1 ASSFPESYEQY